Listed here is a single TCR beta chain. Repertoires were generated with immunoSEQ multiplex PCR, while TCRdb's copy carries only in-frame clones and drops some. The table has 210,000 or so clones, roughly 94% seen once; the top ten hold about 1.5%. The sample is drawn from a study of T cell responses to AZD1222 COVID-19 vaccine. The V and J ends lost 1 base and 7 bases respectively, with 10 bases between them. The CDR3 is 14 residues long. The germline V gene encodes CDR1 LGHDT and CDR2 YNNKEL (reference sequence). The sequence was collected from an adult who received the MenACWY meningococcal vaccine as a control. Sequencing was performed on peripheral blood, taken 28 days after the second dose of the MenACWY control vaccine. The chain recombines TRBV3-1 (or the pseudogene TRBV3-2) with TRBJ1-4; D remains ambiguous. DNA of the CDR3: TGTGCCAGCAGCCAAGCCGGTAGCGGTGAAAAACTGTTTTTT. Protein: CASSQAGSGEKLFF.